This T cell receptor beta chain derives from a study of CD8 T cells in ankylosing spondylitis. Study-wide results and limits: Reports say disease-linked clones showed up significantly more in matched ankylosing spondylitis synovial fluid. Peripheral blood samples showed relatively rare disease-linked clones, and these clones were CD8+. In synovial fluid and blood from reactive arthritis, some motif variants were previously reported. There was a TCR beta motif, made of eight highly homologous variants, that appeared characteristic of ankylosing spondylitis blood.

Germline V CDR1 and CDR2: LGHNA, YSLEER. This CDR3 spans 13 amino acids. V was cut by 2 bases and J by 6 bases, with 9 bases left in between. At least ten counts were recorded for this clonotype. Its antigen remains unidentified. Libraries for TCR beta were made by quantitative 5'-RACE with molecular barcodes. TCRdb reprocessed the 5' RACE reads with MiXCR, giving one entry per CDR3 protein. In the table there are 450,000 to 550,000 distinct CDR3 sequences, about 5% of which are singletons. This TCR was sampled from a male donor with ankylosing spondylitis. The chain carries TRBV4-3 and TRBJ2-3; D ambiguous. The sequencing sample was made of blood, either unsorted or a sorted T cell fraction (not recorded which). The CDR3 protein is CASSQIRADTQYF. CDR3 bases: TGCGCCAGCAGCCAAATTCGAGCGGATACGCAGTATTTT.